Listed here are 27 T cell receptor beta chains from one sample, sequenced in a study of blood T cell repertoires in COVID-19 (TCRdb year 2020). Library preparation was by the immunoSEQ multiplex PCR assay. The clones in this table, taken by TCRdb from immuneACCESS, are in-frame only. Not every clone is retained; where verified, under half of the shortfall comes from an unresolved V gene, and the cause of the rest is unknown. For this sample the table gives some 270,000 clones, of which around 93% were detected only once. Clones ranked in the top ten supply 2.8% of the sample. The sample consisted of PBMCs or T cells enriched from blood (not recorded which). These receptors all stem from a man aged 35 to 55 who had been exposed to COVID-19.

DNA of the CDR3: TGTGCTAGTGGTTTGGTACTGCGGCGGGAGGGCCCAAATGAGCAGTTCTTC. Protein: CASGLVLRREGPNEQFF. This sequence joins TRBV12-5 and TRBJ2-1; 9 nucleotides line up with TRBD2. Germline CDR1 LGHNT, CDR2 FRNRAP. The CDR3 has 17 residues. Unmatched junction bases numbered 10, after V lost 0 bases and J lost 7 bases.

CDR3 DNA sequence: TGTGCCAGCAGGATAAGCAGCGGGGAGACCCAGTACTTC. It codes for CASRISSGETQYF. This chain connects TRBV12-3 or TRBV12-4 to TRBJ2-5; tentative D call: TRBD2 (6 bases). This CDR3 contains 13 residues. Trimming stripped 6 bases from V and 5 bases from J, with 13 bases between.

DNA for the CDR3: TGTGCCAGCAGCTATAGCGGACAATTGGAGCAGTATTTT. Translated, it gives CASSYSGQLEQYF. The chain recombines TRBV7-2 with TRBJ2-3, with D possibly TRBD2 on 6 matching bases. The CDR3 is made up of 13 amino acids. Between the trimmed V and J ends, which lost 4 bases and 11 bases, there was a span of 16 bases. Germline V gene sequence: CDR1 SGHTA, CDR2 FQGNSA. Combining the CDR3 with reference TRBV7-2 and TRBJ2-3 gives the whole variable domain GAGVSQSPSNKVTEKGKDVELRCDPISGHTALYWYRQSLGQGLEFLIYFQGNSAPDKSGLPSDRFSAERTGGSVSTLTIQRTQQEDSAVYLCASSYSGQLEQYFGPGTRLTVL.

The chain joins TRBV11-2 to TRBJ1-1; D not resolved. CDR3 length equals 15 residues. Trimming removed 5 bases from V and 0 bases from J, with 13 bases in between. CDR1 SGHAT and CDR2 FQNNGV come from the germline V gene. CDR3 region: CASSPQLSLNTEAFF. CDR3 nucleotide sequence: TGTGCCAGCAGCCCACAGCTATCCTTGAACACTGAAGCTTTCTTT. Looking up the rest from reference TRBV11-2 and TRBJ1-1 gives the full variable domain: EAGVAQSPRYKIIEKRQSVAFWCNPISGHATLYWYQQILGQGPKLLIQFQNNGVVDDSQLPKDRFSAERLKGVDSTLKIQPAKLEDSAVYLCASSPQLSLNTEAFFGQGTRLTVV.

The gene calls are TRBV7-5 and TRBJ2-5; whether TRBD2, the table's D call, matches the DNA was not checked. TRBV7-5 is termed a pseudogene. This CDR3 spans 15 amino acids. CDR3 nucleotides: TGTGTCAGAAGCTTTAGTAGCAGAGACCAAGAGACCCAGTACTTC. It translates to CVRSFSSRDQETQYF.

This clone was detected only once. The V and J genes are TRBV30 and TRBJ2-5, with TRBD2 matching over 10 bases. The CDR3 covers 12 residues. Germline trimming cut 4 bases from V and 5 bases from J; bases unmatched to any gene: 1. Germline CDR1 GTSNPN, CDR2 SVGIG (reference sequence). CDR3 sequence reads: CAWTSGSETQYF. The CDR3 nucleotides are TGTGCCTGGACTAGCGGGAGTGAGACCCAGTACTTC.

V and J are TRBV2 and TRBJ1-5; TRBD1 matches at 7 bases. Germline CDR1 SNHLY, CDR2 FYNNEI. The CDR3 consists of 13 residues. V gave up 10 bases and J gave up 2 bases; unmatched junction bases: 5. CDR3 in amino acids: CAIGDRGNQPQHF. The CDR3 DNA follows: TGTGCCATCGGAGACAGGGGCAATCAGCCCCAGCATTTT.

The rearrangement uses TRBV7-9 and TRBJ1-3, with D possibly matching TRBD1 (5 bases). V gave up 5 bases and J gave up 2 bases, with 10 bases separating them. Germline V CDR1 and CDR2: SEHNR, FQNEAQ (reference sequence). The CDR3 totals 14 residues. This chain's CDR3 is CASSPEGAGNTIYF. The CDR3 nucleotides are TGTGCCAGCAGCCCCGAAGGGGCTGGAAACACCATATATTTT.

This clone was recorded only once. V usage is TRBV4-3 and J usage is TRBJ2-1; 8 bases fit TRBD1. The CDR3 loop spans 14 amino acids. Germline V gene lookup returns CDR1 LGHNA and CDR2 YSLEER. Trimming at V came to 0 bases and at J to 10 bases, leaving 5 bases not matched to a gene. The CDR3 protein is CASSQDAGGREQFF. The CDR3 DNA sequence: TGCGCCAGCAGCCAAGATGCAGGGGGCAGAGAGCAGTTCTTC.

This clone was seen once. The J gene is TRBJ1-6, the V gene TRBV21-1; the DNA was not compared with TRBD1, the D call given in the table. TRBV21-1 has pseudogene status. The CDR3 covers 14 residues. CDR3 bases: TGTGCCAGCAGCATTCTCAACAGGCTTTCACCCCTCCACTTT. Translated, it gives CASSILNRLSPLHF.

This clone was seen only a few times. V is TRBV30 and J is TRBJ1-2; perhaps TRBD1 as D (6 bases). This CDR3 is 13 amino acids long. Germline CDR1 GTSNPN, CDR2 SVGIG (reference sequence). V was clipped by 2 bases and J by 8 bases, with 15 bases between them. Here the CDR3 DNA reads TGTGCCTGGAGTCCACAAATAGGGGGAGGCTACACCTTC. Translated, it gives CAWSPQIGGGYTF.

J is TRBJ2-1 and V is TRBV6-2 or TRBV6-3; D not certain. The CDR3 spans 14 residues. Trimming removed 2 bases from V and 4 bases from J, with 9 bases in between. Germline V gene lookup returns CDR1 MNHEY and CDR2 SVGEGT. The chain's CDR3 is CASSYDSIYNEQFF. The CDR3 nucleotides read TGTGCCAGCAGTTACGACTCGATTTACAATGAGCAGTTCTTC.

The V call is TRBV9, the J call TRBJ2-3; 11 nucleotides agree with TRBD2. Germline V gene lookup returns CDR1 SGDLS and CDR2 YYNGEE. With 0 bases clipped from V and 2 bases from J, the junction kept 2 bases outside the gene matches. The length of the CDR3 is 16 residues. CDR3 in amino acids: CASSVDSGRDTDTQYF. The DNA for the CDR3 is TGTGCCAGCAGCGTAGATAGCGGGAGGGACACAGATACGCAGTATTTT.

This clone was found once. Other nucleotide sequences from this sample produce the same CDR3. The chain combines TRBV9 with TRBJ2-3; a possible D gene is TRBD1 (5 bases). Trimming took 0 bases from V and 0 from J, leaving 5 bases between them. The CDR3 spans 14 residues. Per germline, CDR1 SGDLS and CDR2 YYNGEE. The DNA for the CDR3 is TGTGCCAGCAGCGTAGACAGGAGCACAGATACGCAGTATTTT. It yields the protein CASSVDRSTDTQYF.

V and J are TRBV2 and TRBJ2-6; D is undetermined. The V gene's germline CDR1 is SNHLY and CDR2 FYNNEI. The V end lost 6 bases, the J end lost 0 bases, and 6 bases lay between the germline ends. The CDR3 is made up of 14 amino acids. CDR3 residues: CASRASSGANVLTF. CDR3 DNA sequence: TGTGCCAGCAGAGCTTCCTCTGGGGCCAACGTCCTGACTTTC.

The rearrangement links TRBV12-5 to TRBJ2-2; the match to TRBD2 covers 14 bases. Germline trimming cut 11 bases from V and 6 bases from J; bases unmatched to any gene: 2. This CDR3 is 13 amino acids long. Germline values: CDR1 LGHNT, CDR2 FRNRAP. The DNA for the CDR3 is TGTGCTGAGGGACTAGCGGGAGCCGGGGAGCTGTTTTTT. It yields the protein CAEGLAGAGELFF.

This sequence joins TRBV10-3 and TRBJ2-7; the match to TRBD2 covers 11 bases. With V trimmed by 2 bases and J by 7 bases, 13 bases remained unmatched. The CDR3 contains 17 residues. The germline CDR1 and CDR2 sequences are ENHRY and SYGVKD. CDR3 sequence: CAISEGLAGGSGEEQYF. CDR3 in DNA: TGTGCCATCAGTGAGGGTCTAGCGGGAGGCTCGGGCGAAGAGCAGTACTTC.

The rearrangement joins TRBV24-1 to TRBJ1-5; D is ambiguous. CDR1 and CDR2 from the germline V gene are KGHDR and SFDVKD. The length of the CDR3 is 11 residues. V lost 10 bases and J lost 6, with 9 bases in between. The CDR3 here is CATGSSQPQHF. In nucleotides, the CDR3 is TGTGCCACTGGGTCTAGTCAGCCCCAGCATTTT.

The rearrangement joins TRBV2 to TRBJ2-6; weak D call: TRBD1 (6 bases). CDR3 length: 16 amino acids. The germline gives CDR1 SNHLY, CDR2 FYNNEI. V lost 7 bases and J 2 bases, leaving 15 bases between the germline ends. CDR3 protein: CASKISGDPGANVLTF. The DNA for the CDR3 is TGTGCCAGCAAAATATCAGGGGACCCTGGGGCCAACGTCCTGACTTTC.

The rearrangement uses TRBV7-9 and TRBJ1-1; TRBD1 is a possible D gene (5 bases). Deletions cut 8 bases from V and 4 bases from J, with 11 bases between. Germline lookup yields CDR1 SEHNR and CDR2 FQNEAQ (reference sequence). This CDR3 is built from 12 residues. The CDR3 loop is CASEGGGTEAFF. For the CDR3, the DNA is TGTGCCAGCGAGGGCGGGGGCACTGAAGCTTTCTTT.

The chain links TRBV28 to TRBJ1-4; no clear D. Germline V gene lookup returns CDR1 MDHEN and CDR2 SYDVKM. Trimming removed 7 bases at V and 6 bases at J, with 9 bases between. The CDR3 consists of 12 residues. The chain's CDR3 is CASTHLDEKLFF. CDR3 bases: TGTGCCAGCACCCATCTAGATGAAAAACTGTTTTTT.

The chain joins TRBV18 to TRBJ1-5; unclear D gene. CDR3 size: 13 residues. Germline V gene sequence: CDR1 KGHSH, CDR2 LQKENI. V lost 6 bases and J 1 base, leaving 7 bases between the germline ends. CDR3 in DNA: TGTGCCAGCTCGGAGGTGAGCAATCAGCCCCAGCATTTT. This translates into CASSEVSNQPQHF.

The chain is built from TRBV30 and TRBJ2-3; the D gene is possibly TRBD1 (5 bases). The germline V gene encodes CDR1 GTSNPN and CDR2 SVGIG (reference sequence). The CDR3 extends over 11 amino acids. The germline V and J ends were trimmed by 1 base and 6 bases, with 5 bases remaining between them. The CDR3 here is CAWSAGDTQYF. The DNA of the CDR3 is TGTGCCTGGAGTGCAGGGGATACGCAGTATTTT.

This sequence joins TRBV30 and TRBJ2-3, with D perhaps matching TRBD1 (5 bases). This CDR3 has 14 amino acids. The V end was cut by 3 bases, the J end by 1 base, with 11 bases between. Germline V gene data show CDR1 as GTSNPN and CDR2 as SVGIG (reference sequence). The CDR3 reads CAWSWGGRTDTQYF. The CDR3 DNA is TGTGCCTGGAGCTGGGGCGGTCGCACAGATACGCAGTATTTT. The whole variable domain, remainder taken from reference TRBV30 and TRBJ2-3, is SQTIHQWPATLVQPVGSPLSLECTVEGTSNPNLYWYRQAAGRGLQLLFYSVGIGQISSEVPQNLSASRPQDRQFILSSKKLLLSDSGFYLCAWSWGGRTDTQYFGPGTRLTVL.

The rearrangement joins TRBV21-1 to TRBJ1-2; the table gives TRBD1 as D, unverified against the DNA. TRBV21-1 is termed a pseudogene. The CDR3 covers 16 residues. CDR3 protein: CASRKRGRGSYYGYTF. Written as DNA, the CDR3 is TGTGCCAGCAGGAAAAGGGGGCGGGGTAGTTACTATGGCTACACCTTC.

The rearrangement uses TRBV6-5 and TRBJ2-3; possibly TRBD1 for D (5 bases). The CDR3 is made up of 12 amino acids. The V end lost 9 bases, the J end lost 6 bases, and 13 bases lay between the germline ends. Per the germline V gene, CDR1 is MNHEY and CDR2 is SVGAGI. CDR3 in DNA: TGTGCCAGTCGACAGCCCTGGGATACGCAGTATTTT. This sequence encodes CASRQPWDTQYF.

The rearrangement links TRBV6-4 to TRBJ1-2; 9 bases match TRBD1. J was trimmed by 5 bases and V by 6 bases; bases with no gene match: 7. In germline, CDR1 is MRHNA, CDR2 SNTAGT. The CDR3 extends over 14 amino acids. The CDR3 nucleotides are TGTGCCAGCAGACGGACAGGGGAGAGTTATGGCTACACCTTC. Translation: CASRRTGESYGYTF.